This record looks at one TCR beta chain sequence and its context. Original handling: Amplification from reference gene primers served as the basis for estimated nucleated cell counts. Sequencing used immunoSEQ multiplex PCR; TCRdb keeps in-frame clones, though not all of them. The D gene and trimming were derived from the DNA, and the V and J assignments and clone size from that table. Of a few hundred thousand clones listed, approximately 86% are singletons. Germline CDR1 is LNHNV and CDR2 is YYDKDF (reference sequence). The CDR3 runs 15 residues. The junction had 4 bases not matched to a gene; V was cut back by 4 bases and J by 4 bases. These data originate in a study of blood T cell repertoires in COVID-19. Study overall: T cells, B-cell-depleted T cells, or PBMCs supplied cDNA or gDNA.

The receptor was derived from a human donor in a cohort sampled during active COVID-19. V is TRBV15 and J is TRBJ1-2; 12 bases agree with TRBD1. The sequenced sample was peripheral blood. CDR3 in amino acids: CATSMGQGAAYGYTF. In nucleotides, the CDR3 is TGTGCCACCAGCATGGGACAGGGGGCGGCCTATGGCTACACCTTC.